The entry below gives a single T cell receptor (beta chain) sequence along with its context. Measured with immunoSEQ multiplex PCR; TCRdb has only the in-frame clones, and not every one. The table includes roughly 84,000 clones, 91% detected once. This entry is derived from a study of control samples from healthy donors and cancer patients. The CDR3 covers 15 residues. CDR1 and CDR2 (germline): MNHNY, SVGAGI (reference sequence). With 0 bases removed from V and 6 bases from J, the gap between germline ends came to 9 bases. The clonotype was recovered from a man aged 50-59 years in good health. Specimen: blood. This chain links TRBV6-6 with TRBJ1-6; no definite D call. This CDR3 reads CASSYSQNTNSPLHF. As DNA, the CDR3 is TGTGCCAGCAGTTACTCTCAGAACACTAATTCACCCCTCCACTTT.